The entry below gives a single TCR beta chain sequence along with its context. What it recognizes is unknown. Trimming at V came to 4 bases and at J to 4 bases, leaving 7 bases not matched to a gene. The germline gives CDR1 SGHDT, CDR2 YYEEEE. This CDR3 contains 16 residues. The entry originates in a study of cytomegalovirus exposure and HLA in healthy donors. Study-level findings and limits: Reports indicated that the classifier achieved high specificity and sensitivity in diagnosing cytomegalovirus status.

The data were produced by immunoSEQ multiplex PCR, yet TCRdb's version contains in-frame clones alone and is incomplete. The sample has about 160,000 clones; approximately 96% are singletons. The chain employs TRBV5-6 and TRBJ2-2, with TRBD1 matching over 10 bases. The source is a woman under 30 in good health and CMV-seronegative. The sample consisted of PBMCs. This CDR3 is CASSIGTGVATGELFF. Written as DNA, the CDR3 is TGTGCCAGCAGCATCGGGACAGGGGTTGCCACCGGGGAGCTGTTTTTT.